These T cell receptor beta chains were read from a single sample in a study of blood T cell repertoires in COVID-19. The assay was immunoSEQ multiplex PCR, and TCRdb's table has in-frame clones only and misses some. Of approximately 36,000 clones listed, roughly 74% are singletons. The sample consisted of peripheral blood. The source of these receptors is a man in his 70s with COVID-19, enrolled during active disease. Both conserved end residues are part of each CDR3. D genes are given only for firm matches. Clone size appears in some rows only: once, few, many, or a class for an expanded clone.

V gene,clone size,J gene,D gene,CDR3 DNA,CDR3 protein
TRBV6-2/TRBV6-3,NA,TRBJ2-2,TRBD2,TGTGCCAGCAGCCCCCGGGGGGGCGGAGAAGGGGAGCTGTTTTTT,CASSPRGGGEGELFF
TRBV5-4,NA,TRBJ1-1,NA,TGTGCCAGCAGCTCCATAGTGAACACTGAAGCTTTCTTT,CASSSIVNTEAFF
TRBV19,NA,TRBJ1-5,NA,TGTGCCAGTAGTTCGCCCTCGAAACAGCGGGGTCAGCCCCAGCATTTT,CASSSPSKQRGQPQHF
TRBV6-5,NA,TRBJ2-1,TRBD1,TGTGCCAGCAGTTCCGGGACAGGGGGCTACAATGAGCAGTTCTTC,CASSSGTGGYNEQFF
TRBV15,once,TRBJ1-5,NA,TGTGCCACCAGCAGAGATCATGGGGGGTTTCAGCCCCAGCATTTT,CATSRDHGGFQPQHF
TRBV11-3,NA,TRBJ2-1,NA,TGTGCCAGCAGCTTAGTAGCCAATGAGCAGTTCTTC,CASSLVANEQFF
TRBV3-1/TRBV3-2,NA,TRBJ2-2,TRBD1,TGTGCCAGCAGCCTCAAGGGGGCAGGGGCCTGGGAGCTGTTTTTT,CASSLKGAGAWELFF
TRBV12-3/TRBV12-4,NA,TRBJ1-4,NA,TGTGCCAGCAATGGGCAGTTACGGGAAAAACTGTTTTTT,CASNGQLREKLFF
TRBV5-6,NA,TRBJ1-6,NA,TGTGCCAGCAGCTTGATGACAGTCGTCCATCCCCTCCACTTT,CASSLMTVVHPLHF
TRBV5-1,NA,TRBJ2-1,TRBD2,TGCGCCAGCAGCCTTAGCGGGAGGGCTGAATACAATGAGCAGTTCTTC,CASSLSGRAEYNEQFF
TRBV20-1,NA,TRBJ2-7,TRBD1,TGCAGTGCTAGTCCGAGGGGGGGACAGGGGATTTACGAGCAGTACTTC,CSASPRGGQGIYEQYF
TRBV6-2/TRBV6-3,few,TRBJ1-5,NA,TGTGCCAGCAGTTACTCGATAGCGCAGGGGTATCAGCCCCAGCATTTT,CASSYSIAQGYQPQHF
TRBV5-1,NA,TRBJ1-2,TRBD1,TGCGCCAGCAGCTTGATGTGGCAGGGGGATGGCTACACCTTC,CASSLMWQGDGYTF
TRBV28,NA,TRBJ1-1,TRBD1,TGTGCCAGCAGTAACAACAGGGGGAGAGGCACTGAAGCTTTCTTT,CASSNNRGRGTEAFF
TRBV11-2,NA,TRBJ1-5,NA,TGTGCCAGCAGCTTAGACCTGGCGGCAAATCAGCCCCAGCATTTT,CASSLDLAANQPQHF
TRBV3-1/TRBV3-2,NA,TRBJ1-2,TRBD1,TGTGCCAGCAGCCGGACAGGGTCTGGCTATGGCTACACCTTC,CASSRTGSGYGYTF
TRBV6-2/TRBV6-3,once,TRBJ1-5,NA,TGTGCCAGCAGTTACTCGGGCAGCAATCAGCCCCAGCATTTT,CASSYSGSNQPQHF
TRBV20-1,few,TRBJ1-1,NA,TGCAGTGCTAGTACGGGTACTGAAGCTTTCTTT,CSASTGTEAFF
TRBV6-2/TRBV6-3,NA,TRBJ2-5,TRBD2,TGTGCCAGCAGCCCCGGGACTAGCGGGGAGGCGGCCCAGTACTTC,CASSPGTSGEAAQYF
TRBV3-1/TRBV3-2,few,TRBJ1-1,NA,TGTGCCAGCAGCTCCCGTAGTGGACGGGGGAACACTGAAGCTTTCTTT,CASSSRSGRGNTEAFF
TRBV5-1,NA,TRBJ2-2,NA,TGCGCCAGCTCAGATAAGACAGGAATATCGGGGGAGCTGTTTTTT,CASSDKTGISGELFF
TRBV9,medium-sized,TRBJ1-1,NA,TGTGCCAGCAGCGTAGGGAGTAACACTGAAGCTTTCTTT,CASSVGSNTEAFF
TRBV7-3,NA,TRBJ1-2,TRBD1,TGTGCCAGCAGCTTGGATACAGGGGTCTATGGCTACACCTTC,CASSLDTGVYGYTF
TRBV27,few,TRBJ2-1,TRBD2,TGTGCCAGCAGTTTAATAAGCGGGAGTCGCTATGAGCAGTTCTTC,CASSLISGSRYEQFF
TRBV6-5,few,TRBJ2-7,NA,TGTGCCAGCAGTTACCCCTCAGGATACCCCTACGAGCAGTACTTC,CASSYPSGYPYEQYF
TRBV6-4,NA,TRBJ2-3,NA,TGTGCCAGCAGTCCTCGTATACTAGATACGCAGTATTTT,CASSPRILDTQYF
TRBV5-1,NA,TRBJ2-1,NA,TGCGCCAGCAGCCTACTAGACGGATACAATGAGCAGTTCTTC,CASSLLDGYNEQFF
TRBV9,NA,TRBJ2-2,NA,TGTGCCAGCAGCGGGGGGGTCCGCGGTGGCACCGGGGAGCTGTTTTTT,CASSGGVRGGTGELFF
TRBV14,NA,TRBJ1-1,NA,TGTGCCAGCAGCCAAGGGACAGCTGCTGGGGGCACTGAAGCTTTCTTT,CASSQGTAAGGTEAFF
TRBV6-2/TRBV6-3,NA,TRBJ1-5,TRBD1,TGTGCCAGCAGTGACAGGGGGCGCGGCAATCAGCCCCAGCATTTT,CASSDRGRGNQPQHF
TRBV11-3,NA,TRBJ2-2,NA,TGTGCCAGCAGCTTAGCGATAACTAACACCGGGGAGCTGTTTTTT,CASSLAITNTGELFF
TRBV7-8,NA,TRBJ2-7,TRBD2,TGTGCCAGCAGCAGAGACCCCTCCTCCGGGACTAGCGGGAGGGGTGAGCAGTACTTC,CASSRDPSSGTSGRGEQYF
TRBV3-1/TRBV3-2,NA,TRBJ2-5,TRBD1,TGTGCCAGCAGCCAAGGAGGGACAGGGGGCATCGAGACCCAGTACTTC,CASSQGGTGGIETQYF
TRBV3-1/TRBV3-2,NA,TRBJ2-7,NA,TGTGCCAGCAGCCAAGGGTCGGGTTCCAACGAGCAGTACTTC,CASSQGSGSNEQYF
TRBV5-4,NA,TRBJ2-7,TRBD2,TGTGCCAGCAGCTTGCCAGCGGGGGTTCCCCCCTACGAGCAGTACTTC,CASSLPAGVPPYEQYF
TRBV12-5,NA,TRBJ1-2,TRBD1,TGTGCTAGTGGCCGAAGGACAGGCGATGGCTACACCTTC,CASGRRTGDGYTF
TRBV7-8,NA,TRBJ1-5,NA,TGTGCCAGCAGCCCTCTGGCCTTGGCCTTCAATCAGCCCCAGCATTTT,CASSPLALAFNQPQHF
TRBV7-2,NA,TRBJ2-1,NA,TGTGCCAGCAGCTTAGGAGGGGAGCAGTTCTTC,CASSLGGEQFF
TRBV5-4,NA,TRBJ2-3,TRBD2,TGTGCCAGCAGCATAGGACTAGGGGTCACAGATACGCAGTATTTT,CASSIGLGVTDTQYF
TRBV27,NA,TRBJ1-5,NA,TGTGCCAGCAGCTGGACAGAAAATCAGCCCCAGCATTTT,CASSWTENQPQHF
TRBV15,NA,TRBJ2-1,NA,TGTGCCACCAGCAGAGAGACTAATACCTACAATGAGCAGTTCTTC,CATSRETNTYNEQFF
TRBV5-1,NA,TRBJ1-2,NA,TGCGCCAGCAGCTTGGAGGCAGGGAGGTATGGCTACACCTTC,CASSLEAGRYGYTF
TRBV18,NA,TRBJ1-1,NA,TGTGCCAGCTCACCAGCAGGGCCCGCGACTGAAGCTTTCTTT,CASSPAGPATEAFF
TRBV4-1,NA,TRBJ1-1,NA,TGCGCCAGCAGCCAAGAGACTTCGGTTGTAGCTTTCTTT,CASSQETSVVAFF
TRBV30,NA,TRBJ1-5,NA,TGTGCCTGGAGTAACAGCCTCAATCAGCCCCAGCATTTT,CAWSNSLNQPQHF
TRBV14,NA,TRBJ1-4,NA,TGTGCCAGCAGCCAAGAACTATCCCTCCTCGGCGGGAAACTGTTTTTT,CASSQELSLLGGKLFF
TRBV28,NA,TRBJ2-7,TRBD1,TGTGCCAGCAGTCCGGAGCAGGGGGTTCTATTTCACGAGCAGTACTTC,CASSPEQGVLFHEQYF
TRBV10-1,NA,TRBJ2-3,NA,TGCGCCAGCAGTGAGTCTGGAGGGGCTCGACGGGCGCAGTATTTT,CASSESGGARRAQYF
TRBV3-1/TRBV3-2,few,TRBJ1-5,NA,TGTGCCAGCAGCCAGGATCCGGAACAGGGTGAAGGTAGCAATCAGCCCCAGCATTTT,CASSQDPEQGEGSNQPQHF